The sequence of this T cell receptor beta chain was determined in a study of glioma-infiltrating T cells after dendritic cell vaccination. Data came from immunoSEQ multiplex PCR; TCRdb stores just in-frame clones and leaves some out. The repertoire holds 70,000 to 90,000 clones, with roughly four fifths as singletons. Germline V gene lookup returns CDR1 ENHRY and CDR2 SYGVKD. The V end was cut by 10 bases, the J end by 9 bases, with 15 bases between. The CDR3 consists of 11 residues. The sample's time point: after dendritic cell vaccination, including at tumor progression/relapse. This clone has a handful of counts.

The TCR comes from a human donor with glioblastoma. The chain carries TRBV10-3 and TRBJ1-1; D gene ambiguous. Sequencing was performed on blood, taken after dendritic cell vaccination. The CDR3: CATETTTKAFF. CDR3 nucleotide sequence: TGTGCCACCGAGACTACTACAAAAGCTTTCTTT.